The rows below give T cell receptor beta chains drawn from one sample of a study of blood T cell repertoires in COVID-19. Generated by immunoSEQ multiplex PCR, the TCRdb table keeps only in-frame clones and is missing some. The sample has 90,000 to 120,000 clones, around 85% seen once. The material sequenced was peripheral blood. Receptor source: a man in his sixties or seventies with active or convalescent COVID-19. The CDR3 runs from the conserved cysteine through the conserved F or W. D genes are given only for firm matches. Clone size is shown for a subset of rows, as once, few, many or a class of expanded clone.

V gene	D gene	J gene	clone size	CDR3 protein	CDR3 DNA
TRBV24-1	TRBD1	TRBJ2-7	.	CATSDSRTGVGEQYF	TGTGCCACCAGTGATTCCCGGACAGGGGTAGGCGAGCAGTACTTC
TRBV3-1/TRBV3-2	.	TRBJ1-5	.	CASSQGLSNQPQHF	TGTGCCAGCAGCCAAGGACTTAGCAATCAGCCCCAGCATTTT
TRBV9	.	TRBJ2-6	.	CASSGRSSGANVLTF	TGTGCCAGCAGCGGACGGAGCTCTGGGGCCAACGTCCTGACTTTC
TRBV11-2	.	TRBJ2-7	.	CASSLGQSYEQYF	TGTGCCAGCAGCTTAGGGCAATCCTACGAGCAGTACTTC
TRBV5-5	.	TRBJ1-4	.	CASSTTATNEKLFF	TGTGCCAGCAGCACGACAGCAACTAATGAAAAACTGTTTTTT
TRBV7-9	.	TRBJ1-1	few	CASSLPRSFKHTEAFF	TGTGCCAGCAGCTTACCACGGTCCTTCAAGCACACTGAAGCTTTCTTT
TRBV5-1	.	TRBJ2-7	.	CASSSDGTYSYEQYF	TGCGCCAGCAGCTCCGACGGGACTTACTCCTACGAGCAGTACTTC
TRBV3-1/TRBV3-2	.	TRBJ1-4	few	CASSQHGSGGEKLFF	TGTGCCAGCAGCCAGCATGGCAGTGGAGGAGAAAAACTGTTTTTT
TRBV19	TRBD1	TRBJ2-5	.	CASSIQGAETQYF	TGTGCCAGTAGTATACAGGGGGCAGAGACCCAGTACTTC
TRBV2	TRBD2	TRBJ2-1	.	CASSSGGAVEQFF	TGTGCCAGCAGTAGCGGGGGGGCCGTAGAGCAGTTCTTC
TRBV29-1	TRBD1	TRBJ1-2	.	CSVSVTGDGYTF	TGCAGCGTTTCAGTTACAGGGGATGGCTACACCTTC
TRBV5-4	.	TRBJ2-1	.	CASSRGKGTYNEQFF	TGTGCCAGCAGCCGGGGGAAGGGGACGTACAATGAGCAGTTCTTC
TRBV30	.	TRBJ1-4	.	CAWSFGQLNEKLFF	TGTGCCTGGAGTTTCGGACAGCTTAATGAAAAACTGTTTTTT
TRBV7-3	TRBD1	TRBJ2-7	.	CASSSGTGPTYEQYF	TGTGCCAGCAGCTCAGGGACAGGGCCCACGTACGAGCAGTACTTC
TRBV6-6	TRBD1	TRBJ1-6	.	CASRRDREFNSPLHF	TGTGCCAGCAGACGGGACAGGGAGTTTAATTCACCCCTCCACTTT
TRBV19	TRBD2	TRBJ2-3	.	CASSIDPGAGGTDTQYF	TGTGCCAGTAGTATAGATCCTGGGGCGGGGGGGACAGATACGCAGTATTTT
TRBV19	.	TRBJ2-1	.	CASSVTGSRGEQFF	TGTGCCAGTAGTGTTACCGGGAGCCGGGGTGAGCAGTTCTTC